This T cell receptor (beta chain) was identified in a study of cytomegalovirus exposure and HLA in healthy donors. Study-level findings and limits: Follow-up analysis found HLA locus-dependent TCR association rates, highest for DRB1 and lowest for HLA-C. A prior analysis recorded that most TCR beta V segments were productive about 87% or about 30% of the time.

Concerning this clone: Its antigen is unknown. The junction departs from the called germline gene at one end, perhaps through a read error.

The PCR contained 60 Vbeta and 13 Jbeta primers. Some clones are missing from TCRdb's copy, which holds only in-frame ones; the method was immunoSEQ multiplex PCR. The sample includes 150,000 to 200,000 clones, over 75% of them seen just once. Germline V gene sequence: CDR1 MNHEY, CDR2 SVGAGI. The CDR3 extends over 13 amino acids. The sequence came from a man younger than 35 in good health and CMV-seronegative. The sequenced sample consisted of PBMCs. The rearrangement joins TRBV6-5 to TRBJ2-5, with D unresolved. The CDR3 protein is CASTSPGQGTQYF. CDR3 DNA: TGTGCCAGCACCTCCCCTGGGCAAGGGACCCAGTACTTC.